Presented here are 10 T cell receptor beta chains from one specimen sequenced in a study of regulatory T cells in long-lasting Graves disease. Time point here: newly diagnosed GD, antithyroid drugs for less than 3 months. Isolated PBMC RNA provided the starting material for the TCR library. CDR3 regions were amplified by Arm-PCR using iRepertoire HTBI primers to build TCR beta libraries. One entry per CDR3 protein, called by TCRdb with MiXCR from the multiplex PCR reads. The table has more than 300,000 distinct CDR3 sequences, about 11% seen once. These data were likewise used in another study, on T cells in Graves' hyperthyroidism and ophthalmopathy.

Sample: peripheral blood mononuclear cells (PBMCs), taken at new diagnosis, from a patient treated with antithyroid drugs. The source of these receptors is a young woman with Graves disease.

In its sample, this clonotype was seen a few times. V is TRBV29-1 and J is TRBJ2-5, with 7 bases identical to TRBD1. CDR3 size: 14 residues. CDR1 is SQVTM, CDR2 ANQGSEA, per germline. Trimming removed 4 bases from V and 0 bases from J; junction bases left unmatched: 5. This CDR3 reads CSVVDRIDQETQYF. CDR3 DNA: TGCAGCGTTGTGGACAGGATTGACCAAGAGACCCAGTACTTC.

The rearrangement links TRBV29-1 to TRBJ2-2; no definite D call. Germline lookup yields CDR1 SQVTM and CDR2 ANQGSEA. The CDR3 has 12 residues. Trimming took 8 bases from V and 3 from J, leaving 10 bases between them. DNA for the CDR3: TGCAGCATACGAACTTACACCGGGGAGCTGTTTTTT. Residues: CSIRTYTGELFF.

This clonotype was detected a few times. The gene calls are TRBV28 and TRBJ2-5, with 13 bases fitting TRBD2. In germline, CDR1 is MDHEN, CDR2 SYDVKM. Trimming cost V 7 bases and J 0 bases; bases outside gene matches: 14. The length of the CDR3 is 19 residues. The CDR3 loop is CASTRPGLAGSSYQETQYF. CDR3 bases: TGTGCCAGCACCAGGCCGGGACTAGCGGGGTCATCGTACCAAGAGACCCAGTACTTC.

This clonotype appeared many times. This chain uses TRBV7-2 with TRBJ2-5; TRBD1 might be the D (6 bases). The CDR3 covers 15 residues. The V gene lost 5 bases and the J gene lost 5 bases, with 18 bases spanning the gap. Germline V gives CDR1 SGHTA, CDR2 FQGNSA. Written as DNA, the CDR3 is TGTGCCAGCAGCGGACCCGAGGGGGTCGGGGAGACCCAGTACTTC. Encoded protein: CASSGPEGVGETQYF.

This clonotype was counted at least ten times. The chain carries TRBV11-3 and TRBJ1-1, with TRBD1 as a possible D gene (5 bases). The CDR3 covers 14 residues. Per the germline V gene, CDR1 is SGHNT and CDR2 is YENEEA. V lost 3 bases and J lost 1, with 9 bases in between. CDR3 sequence: CASSFDGQNTEAFF. CDR3 sequence (DNA): TGTGCCAGCAGCTTCGACGGACAGAACACTGAAGCTTTCTTT.

This clonotype has ten or more counts. The rearrangement links TRBV18 to TRBJ2-7, with 13 positions matching TRBD2. V dropped 4 bases and J dropped 4; count of bases not matched to a gene: 4. The V gene's germline CDR1 is KGHSH and CDR2 LQKENI. This CDR3 contains 15 residues. CDR3 coding DNA: TGTGCCAGCTCACGGACTAGCGGGAGCGCTTACGAGCAGTACTTC. Its protein is CASSRTSGSAYEQYF.

This clonotype has a count of ten or more. The chain joins TRBV7-3 to TRBJ2-3; a possible D gene is TRBD2 (6 bases). In germline, CDR1 is SGHTA, CDR2 FQGTGA. V gave up 5 bases and J gave up 2 bases, with 11 bases separating them. This CDR3 has 14 residues. CDR3 residues: CASSPGTYTDTQYF. In nucleotides, the CDR3 is TGTGCCAGCAGCCCAGGGACTTACACAGATACGCAGTATTTT.

V and J are TRBV25-1 and TRBJ2-2; 10 bases are a match to TRBD1. This CDR3 is 17 amino acids long. J was trimmed by 2 bases and V by 11 bases; bases with no gene match: 14. Germline CDR1 reads MGHDK; CDR2 reads SYGVNS. The DNA for the CDR3 is TGTGCCTGCACCCCCGGGACAGGGGTCCTTAACACCGGGGAGCTGTTTTTT. Encoded protein: CACTPGTGVLNTGELFF.

Concerning this clonotype itself: A read error may be the cause here, since a much bigger clone is one base away. The chain recombines TRBV7-9 with TRBJ2-1; 11 bases are a match to TRBD1. The germline gives CDR1 SEHNR, CDR2 FQNEAQ (reference sequence). With 5 bases clipped from V and 2 bases from J, the junction kept 2 bases outside the gene matches. The CDR3 spans 15 residues. The CDR3 sequence: CASSRTGGAYNEQFF. In DNA, the CDR3 is TGTGCCAGCAGCCGGACAGGGGGCGCCTACAATGAGCAGTTCTTC.

This clonotype was found many times. The gene calls are TRBV19 and TRBJ1-2; unclear D gene. V lost 1 base, J lost 3 bases, and 12 bases lay in between. The germline CDR1 and CDR2 sequences are LNHDA and SQIVND (reference sequence). The CDR3 is made up of 15 amino acids. In DNA, the CDR3 is TGTGCCAGTAGTATAGGGCTTTGGCCCCACTATGGCTACACCTTC. It translates to CASSIGLWPHYGYTF.